The rows below give T cell receptor beta chains drawn from one sample of a study of blood T cell repertoires in COVID-19. Some clones are missing from TCRdb's copy, which holds only in-frame ones; the method was immunoSEQ multiplex PCR. The profile shows about 320,000 clones, around 86% of them singletons. Sequenced material: PBMCs or T cells enriched from blood (not recorded which). All receptors derive from a woman younger than 30 who had recovered from COVID-19. The CDR3 runs from the conserved cysteine through the conserved F or W. The D gene is left open where the match is weak. Part of the rows lack a size; the others show once, few, many or a class for expanded clones.

v_call,j_call,cdr3_length,clone_size,d_call,cdr3_nt,cdr3_aa
TRBV6-6,TRBJ1-1,14,.,.,TGTGCCAGCAGCCACCCCGGTGAGATGCTTACGGCTTTCTTT,CASSHPGEMLTAFF
TRBV28,TRBJ1-1,15,.,TRBD1,TGTGCCAGCAGGATTTTACAGGGGACGGGGGCTGAAGCTTTCTTT,CASRILQGTGAEAFF
TRBV5-4,TRBJ1-2,14,.,.,TGTGCCAGCAGCTTATCAGGGAACCAGGGTGGCTACACCTTC,CASSLSGNQGGYTF
TRBV7-3,TRBJ2-1,17,.,TRBD2,TGTGCCAGCAGCTACCTACGGACTAGCGGGGGAAACAATGAGCAGTTCTTC,CASSYLRTSGGNNEQFF
TRBV3-1/TRBV3-2,TRBJ2-3,14,.,.,TGTGCCAGCAGCTTACAGACACGTACAGATACGCAGTATTTT,CASSLQTRTDTQYF
TRBV2,TRBJ1-1,14,.,.,TGTGCCAGCACCAAGTCTTGGACAGCCGCTGGAGCTTTCTTT,CASTKSWTAAGAFF
TRBV30,TRBJ1-2,12,.,TRBD1,TGTGCCTGGAACCCAGGGGGCAGAGGCTACACCTTC,CAWNPGGRGYTF
TRBV28,TRBJ2-3,15,once,.,TGTGCCAGCATTGAGGGACAACCGGAGACAGATACGCAGTATTTT,CASIEGQPETDTQYF
TRBV5-4,TRBJ2-7,15,.,TRBD1,TGTGCCAGCAGCCTGGATGGACAGGTATCCTACGAGCAGTACTTC,CASSLDGQVSYEQYF
TRBV7-6,TRBJ2-7,16,.,TRBD2,TGTGCCAGCAGCCAGGGACTAGCGGGAACTTTCTACGAGCAGTACTTC,CASSQGLAGTFYEQYF
TRBV29-1,TRBJ2-2,12,.,.,TGCAGCGTTGGGAGGGCGAGCGGGGAGCTGTTTTTT,CSVGRASGELFF
TRBV9,TRBJ2-2,17,.,TRBD2,TGTGCCAGCAGCGGGTTAGCGGGGGGACTTAACACCGGGGAGCTGTTTTTT,CASSGLAGGLNTGELFF
TRBV10-3,TRBJ2-3,17,.,TRBD2,TGTGCCATCAGTGAGCAACGACCGGGACTAAGCCCAGATACGCAGTATTTT,CAISEQRPGLSPDTQYF
TRBV5-1,TRBJ2-5,14,.,TRBD1,TGCGCCAGCAGCCCGCACAGGGGGCCAGAGACCCAGTACTTC,CASSPHRGPETQYF
TRBV12-3/TRBV12-4,TRBJ1-1,13,.,.,TGTGCCAGCAGTCGCCGACAGAATCCTGAAGCTTTCTTT,CASSRRQNPEAFF
TRBV7-9,TRBJ1-6,14,.,.,TGTGCCAGCAGCTTAGGCGGTCTGGGTTCACCCCTCCACTTT,CASSLGGLGSPLHF
TRBV4-1,TRBJ1-4,16,.,TRBD1,TGCGCCAGCAGCCCCAAACCGGGACAGAGAAATGAAAAACTGTTTTTT,CASSPKPGQRNEKLFF
TRBV28,TRBJ1-1,15,.,.,TGTGCCAGCACTCCCGGGGGGGTGGTAGACACTGAAGCTTTCTTT,CASTPGGVVDTEAFF
TRBV2,TRBJ1-2,13,.,TRBD1,TGTGCCAGCACGACAGGGAAAAGTCTCGGCTACACCTTC,CASTTGKSLGYTF
TRBV9,TRBJ1-2,13,.,TRBD1,TGTGCCAGCAGCGTGGGACAGCTCTATGGCTACACCTTC,CASSVGQLYGYTF
TRBV5-1,TRBJ2-5,16,.,TRBD1,TGCGCCAGCAGCTTGGAAGCGGGACAGGGTAGTAAGACCCAGTACTTC,CASSLEAGQGSKTQYF
TRBV6-5,TRBJ2-7,14,.,.,TGTGCCAGCAGTTGGGCTCCCCGGGGGTACGAGCAGTACTTC,CASSWAPRGYEQYF
TRBV9,TRBJ2-7,13,.,TRBD1,TGTGCCAGCAGTATGACAGGGGCGGACGAGCAGTACTTC,CASSMTGADEQYF
TRBV9,TRBJ2-7,14,.,TRBD1,TGTGCCAGCAGCGTAGGGACAGGGAACTACGAGCAGTACTTC,CASSVGTGNYEQYF
TRBV9,TRBJ2-1,15,.,TRBD2,TGTGCCAGCAGCGCCGGACTAGCGGATTACAATGAGCAGTTCTTC,CASSAGLADYNEQFF
TRBV5-8,TRBJ1-4,16,.,TRBD1,TGTGCCAGCAGCTTGAACAGGGGTAGGACTAATGAAAAACTGTTTTTT,CASSLNRGRTNEKLFF
TRBV3-1/TRBV3-2,TRBJ2-7,13,.,TRBD2,TGTGCCAGCAGCCAAGACGGGAGGGCTCCACAGTACTTC,CASSQDGRAPQYF
TRBV7-8,TRBJ2-1,15,.,TRBD2,TGTGCCAGCAGCTTGAGCGGGGGGTCATACAATGAGCAGTTCTTC,CASSLSGGSYNEQFF
TRBV6-5,TRBJ1-2,13,.,.,TGTGCCAGCAGTTACGGGCAGGGGTTTGGCTACACCTTC,CASSYGQGFGYTF
TRBV13,TRBJ2-5,14,.,.,TGTGCCAGCAGCACAAGCTCAGGTCAAGAGACCCAGTACTTC,CASSTSSGQETQYF
TRBV7-2,TRBJ1-2,13,.,.,TGTGCCAGCCTTGGCCCATTAGCCTATGGCTACACCTTC,CASLGPLAYGYTF
TRBV11-1,TRBJ2-1,13,.,TRBD2,TGTGCCAGCAGCTCCACTAGCGGGGGGGCGGGGTTCTTC,CASSSTSGGAGFF
TRBV3-1/TRBV3-2,TRBJ2-3,13,.,.,TGTGCCAGCAGCCACGGCGGATCGGATACGCAGTATTTT,CASSHGGSDTQYF
TRBV5-1,TRBJ1-3,13,.,.,TGCGCCAGCAGCGTGAACAGGGGAAACACCATATATTTT,CASSVNRGNTIYF
TRBV4-1,TRBJ2-7,13,.,TRBD2,TGCGCCAGCAGCCAAACGGGGGGCTACGAGCAGTACTTC,CASSQTGGYEQYF
TRBV2,TRBJ2-3,14,.,TRBD2,TGTGCCAGCAGTCTAGCGGGGAGCACAGATACGCAGTATTTT,CASSLAGSTDTQYF
TRBV29-1,TRBJ2-1,18,.,TRBD1,TGCAGCGTTTCCGGTGGCGGGGACAGGGACAGGGTTTACAATGAGCAGTTCTTC,CSVSGGGDRDRVYNEQFF
TRBV5-1,TRBJ2-5,16,.,TRBD2,TGCGCCAGCAGCCCTCTAGCGGGAGTTGATCGAGAGACCCAGTACTTC,CASSPLAGVDRETQYF
TRBV6-5,TRBJ2-7,14,.,TRBD2,TGTGCCAGCCTCGCAGCGGGACTAGCACACGAGCAGTACTTC,CASLAAGLAHEQYF
TRBV7-9,TRBJ2-5,17,.,.,TGTGCCAGCAGCTTAGCCGGGACAATCCTAATTCGGGGGACCCAGTACTTC,CASSLAGTILIRGTQYF
TRBV28,TRBJ2-7,13,many,.,TGTGCCAGCAGTTTATACGACAGCTACGAGCAGTACTTC,CASSLYDSYEQYF
TRBV12-2,TRBJ2-6,20,.,.,TGTGCAAGTCGCTTAGACCAACAGGGTTCTATATTGTGGGGGGCCAACGTCCTGACTTTC,CASRLDQQGSILWGANVLTF
TRBV9,TRBJ2-1,16,.,TRBD2,TGTGCCAGCAGCGTAGCTGGCGGGGGGGAGATGAATGAGCAGTTCTTC,CASSVAGGGEMNEQFF
TRBV5-1,TRBJ2-7,11,.,.,TGCGCCAGCAGCCGTACCTACGAGCAGTACTTC,CASSRTYEQYF
TRBV2,TRBJ1-1,13,.,.,TGTGCCAGCAGTGACGGTACACGGGCTGAAGCTTTCTTT,CASSDGTRAEAFF
TRBV13,TRBJ2-1,14,.,TRBD1,TGTGCCAGCAGCTTGAGGACAGGGTCGAATGAGCAGTTCTTC,CASSLRTGSNEQFF
TRBV7-9,TRBJ2-3,12,.,.,TGTGCCAGCAGCTTACTTGCAGATACGCAGTATTTT,CASSLLADTQYF
TRBV29-1,TRBJ1-2,12,.,.,TGCAGCGGGGGGGCTCTTAACTATGGCTACACCTTC,CSGGALNYGYTF